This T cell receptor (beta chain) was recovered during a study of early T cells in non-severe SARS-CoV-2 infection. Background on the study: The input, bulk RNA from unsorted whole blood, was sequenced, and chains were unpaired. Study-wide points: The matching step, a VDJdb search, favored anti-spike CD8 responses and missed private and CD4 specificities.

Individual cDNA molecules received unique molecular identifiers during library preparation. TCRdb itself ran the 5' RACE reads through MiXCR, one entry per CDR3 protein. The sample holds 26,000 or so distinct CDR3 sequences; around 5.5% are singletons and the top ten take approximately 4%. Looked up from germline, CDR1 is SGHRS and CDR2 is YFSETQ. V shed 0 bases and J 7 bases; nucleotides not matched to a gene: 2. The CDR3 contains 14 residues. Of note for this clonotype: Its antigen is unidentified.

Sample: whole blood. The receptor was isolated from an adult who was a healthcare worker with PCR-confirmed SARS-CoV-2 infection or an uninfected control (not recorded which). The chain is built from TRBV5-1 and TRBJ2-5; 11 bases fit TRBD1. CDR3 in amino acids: CASSLAGTGGTQYF. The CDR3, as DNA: TGCGCCAGCAGCTTGGCCGGGACAGGGGGGACCCAGTACTTC. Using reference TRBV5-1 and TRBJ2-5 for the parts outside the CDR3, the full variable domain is KAGVTQTPRYLIKTRGQQVTLSCSPISGHRSVSWYQQTPGQGLQFLFEYFSETQRNKGNFPGRFSGRQFSNSRSEMNVSTLELGDSALYLCASSLAGTGGTQYFGPGTRLLVL.